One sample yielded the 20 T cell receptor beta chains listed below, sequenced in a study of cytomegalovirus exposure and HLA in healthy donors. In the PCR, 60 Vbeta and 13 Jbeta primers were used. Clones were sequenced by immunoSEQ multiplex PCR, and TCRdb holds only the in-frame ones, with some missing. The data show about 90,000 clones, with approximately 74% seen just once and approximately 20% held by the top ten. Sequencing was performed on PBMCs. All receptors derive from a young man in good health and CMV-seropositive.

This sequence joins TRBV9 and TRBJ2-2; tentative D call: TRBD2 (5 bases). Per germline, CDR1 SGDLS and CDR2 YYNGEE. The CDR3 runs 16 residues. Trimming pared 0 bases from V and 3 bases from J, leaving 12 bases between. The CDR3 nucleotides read TGTGCCAGCAGCGTAGGGGCGGGTCCGTACACCGGGGAGCTGTTTTTT. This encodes CASSVGAGPYTGELFF.

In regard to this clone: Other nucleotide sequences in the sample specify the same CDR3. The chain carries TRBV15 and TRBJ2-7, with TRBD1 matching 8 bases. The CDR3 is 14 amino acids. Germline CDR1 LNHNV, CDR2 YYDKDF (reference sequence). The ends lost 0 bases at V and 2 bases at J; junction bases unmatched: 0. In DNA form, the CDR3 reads TGTGCCACCAGCAGAGACAGGGGGCCCTACGAGCAGTACTTC. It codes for CATSRDRGPYEQYF.

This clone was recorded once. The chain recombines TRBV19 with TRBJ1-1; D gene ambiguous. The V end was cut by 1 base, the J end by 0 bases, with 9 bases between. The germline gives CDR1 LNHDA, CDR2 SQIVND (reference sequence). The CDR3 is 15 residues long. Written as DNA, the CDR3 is TGTGCCAGTAGTATAGTGGGAGGCTTGAACACTGAAGCTTTCTTT. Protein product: CASSIVGGLNTEAFF.

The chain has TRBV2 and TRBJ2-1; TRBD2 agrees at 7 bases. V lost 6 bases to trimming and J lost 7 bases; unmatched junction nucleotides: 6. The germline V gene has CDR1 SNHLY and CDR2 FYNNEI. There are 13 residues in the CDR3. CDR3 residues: CASSLKRENEQFF. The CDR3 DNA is TGTGCCAGCAGCCTTAAGCGGGAAAATGAGCAGTTCTTC.

The CDR3 sequence is CSVVLAMSPDTQYF. In DNA, the CDR3 is TGCAGCGTTGTACTAGCGATGTCCCCAGATACGCAGTATTTT. The chain is built from TRBV29-1 and TRBJ2-3, with 7 bases fitting TRBD2. The CDR3 is 14 amino acids. Unmatched junction bases numbered 8, after V lost 4 bases and J lost 4 bases. Germline V gives CDR1 SQVTM, CDR2 ANQGSEA.

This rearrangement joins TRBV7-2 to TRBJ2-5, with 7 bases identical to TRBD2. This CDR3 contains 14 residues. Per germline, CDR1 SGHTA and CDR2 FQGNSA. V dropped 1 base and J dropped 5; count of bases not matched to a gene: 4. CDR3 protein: CASSLEVGGETQYF. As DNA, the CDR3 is TGTGCCAGCAGCTTAGAGGTCGGGGGGGAGACCCAGTACTTC.

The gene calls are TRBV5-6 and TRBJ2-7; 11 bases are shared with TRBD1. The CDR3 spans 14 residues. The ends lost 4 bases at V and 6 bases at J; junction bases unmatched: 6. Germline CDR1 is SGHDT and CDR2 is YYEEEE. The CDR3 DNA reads TGTGCCAGCAGCGCCACGGACAGGGGGCTCGAGCAGTACTTC. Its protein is CASSATDRGLEQYF. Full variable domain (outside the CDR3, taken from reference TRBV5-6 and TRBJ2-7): DAGVTQSPTHLIKTRGQQVTLRCSPKSGHDTVSWYQQALGQGPQFIFQYYEEEERQRGNFPDRFSGHQFPNYSSELNVNALLLGDSALYLCASSATDRGLEQYFGPGTRLTVT.

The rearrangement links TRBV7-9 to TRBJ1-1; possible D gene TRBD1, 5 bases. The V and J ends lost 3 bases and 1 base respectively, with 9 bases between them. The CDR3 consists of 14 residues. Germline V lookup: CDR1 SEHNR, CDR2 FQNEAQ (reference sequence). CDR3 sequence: CASSLQGGNTEAFF. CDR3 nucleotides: TGTGCCAGCAGCTTGCAGGGCGGGAACACTGAAGCTTTCTTT. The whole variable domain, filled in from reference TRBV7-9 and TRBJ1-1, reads DTGVSQNPRHKITKRGQNVTFRCDPISEHNRLYWYRQTLGQGPEFLTYFQNEAQLEKSRLLSDRFSAERPKGSFSTLEIQRTEQGDSAMYLCASSLQGGNTEAFFGQGTRLTVV.

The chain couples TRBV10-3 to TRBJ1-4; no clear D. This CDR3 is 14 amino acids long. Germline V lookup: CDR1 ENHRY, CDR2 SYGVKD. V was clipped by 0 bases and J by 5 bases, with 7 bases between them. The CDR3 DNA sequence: TGTGCCATCAGTGAGTCGGGGAGCAATGAAAAACTGTTTTTT. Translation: CAISESGSNEKLFF.

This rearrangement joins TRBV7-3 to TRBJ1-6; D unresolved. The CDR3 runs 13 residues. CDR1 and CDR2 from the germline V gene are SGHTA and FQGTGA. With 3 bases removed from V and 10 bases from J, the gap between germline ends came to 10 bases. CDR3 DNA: TGTGCCAGCAGCTTGGCCATTAACTCACCCCTCCACTTT. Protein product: CASSLAINSPLHF. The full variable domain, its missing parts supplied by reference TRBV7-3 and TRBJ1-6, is GAGVSQTPSNKVTEKGKYVELRCDPISGHTALYWYRQSLGQGPEFLIYFQGTGAADDSGLPNDRFFAVRPEGSVSTLKIQRTERGDSAVYLCASSLAINSPLHFGNGTRLTVT.

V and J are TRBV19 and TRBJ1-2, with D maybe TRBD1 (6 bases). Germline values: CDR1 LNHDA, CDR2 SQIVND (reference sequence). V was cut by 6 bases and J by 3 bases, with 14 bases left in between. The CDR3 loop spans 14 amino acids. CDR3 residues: CASRKDSTYYGYTF. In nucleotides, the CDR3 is TGTGCCAGTAGGAAGGACAGTACCTACTATGGCTACACCTTC.

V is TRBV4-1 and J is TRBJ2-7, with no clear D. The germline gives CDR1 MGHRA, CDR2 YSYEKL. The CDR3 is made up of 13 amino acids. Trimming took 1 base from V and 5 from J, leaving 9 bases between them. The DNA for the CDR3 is TGCGCCAGCAGCCAAGTACCGGCGGACGAGCAGTACTTC. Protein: CASSQVPADEQYF.

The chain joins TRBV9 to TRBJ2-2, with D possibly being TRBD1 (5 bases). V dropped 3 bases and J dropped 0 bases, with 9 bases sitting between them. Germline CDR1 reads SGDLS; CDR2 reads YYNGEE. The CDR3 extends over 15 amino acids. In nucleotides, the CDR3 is TGTGCCAGCAGCGACAGGACCACGAACACCGGGGAGCTGTTTTTT. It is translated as CASSDRTTNTGELFF.

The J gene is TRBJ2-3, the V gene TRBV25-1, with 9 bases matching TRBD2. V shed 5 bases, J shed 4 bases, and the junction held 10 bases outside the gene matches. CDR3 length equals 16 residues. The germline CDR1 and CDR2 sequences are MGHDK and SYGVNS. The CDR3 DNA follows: TGTGCCAGCAGTCGGGTAGCGGGAGAAGTGGCAGATACGCAGTATTTT. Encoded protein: CASSRVAGEVADTQYF.

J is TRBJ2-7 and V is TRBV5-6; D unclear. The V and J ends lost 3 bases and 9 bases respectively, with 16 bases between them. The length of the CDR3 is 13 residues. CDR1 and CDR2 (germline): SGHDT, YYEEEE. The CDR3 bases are TGTGCCAGCAGCTCCCGACAACCCCTTGGGCAGTACTTC. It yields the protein CASSSRQPLGQYF. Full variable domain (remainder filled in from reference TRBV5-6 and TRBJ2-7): DAGVTQSPTHLIKTRGQQVTLRCSPKSGHDTVSWYQQALGQGPQFIFQYYEEEERQRGNFPDRFSGHQFPNYSSELNVNALLLGDSALYLCASSSRQPLGQYFGPGTRLTVT.

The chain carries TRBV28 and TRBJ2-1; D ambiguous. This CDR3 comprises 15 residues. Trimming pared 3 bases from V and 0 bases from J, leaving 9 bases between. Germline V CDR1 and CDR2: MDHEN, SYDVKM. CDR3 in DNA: TGTGCCAGCAGTTTGCCCGTCGGCTCCTACAATGAGCAGTTCTTC. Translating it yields CASSLPVGSYNEQFF.

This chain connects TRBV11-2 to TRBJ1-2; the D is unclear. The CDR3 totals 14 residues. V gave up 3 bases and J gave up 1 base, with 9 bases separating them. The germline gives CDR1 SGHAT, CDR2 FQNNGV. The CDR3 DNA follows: TGTGCCAGCAGCTTGGGCTCCCTTAACTATGGCTACACCTTC. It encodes CASSLGSLNYGYTF.

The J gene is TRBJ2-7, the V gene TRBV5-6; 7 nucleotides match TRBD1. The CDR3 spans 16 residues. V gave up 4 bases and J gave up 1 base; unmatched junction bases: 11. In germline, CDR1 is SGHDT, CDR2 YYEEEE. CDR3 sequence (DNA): TGTGCCAGCAGCCCTGGACCGGGACAGCTATCCTACGAGCAGTACTTC. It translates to CASSPGPGQLSYEQYF.

The CDR3 loop reads CASSLGQSYNSPLHF. CDR3 coding DNA: TGTGCCAGCAGCTTGGGACAGAGCTATAATTCACCCCTCCACTTT. This sequence joins TRBV13 and TRBJ1-6; 7 bases align to TRBD1. The length of the CDR3 is 15 residues. The junction had 2 bases not matched to a gene; V was cut back by 3 bases and J by 3 bases. CDR1 and CDR2 from the germline V gene are PRHDT and FYEKMQ (reference sequence).

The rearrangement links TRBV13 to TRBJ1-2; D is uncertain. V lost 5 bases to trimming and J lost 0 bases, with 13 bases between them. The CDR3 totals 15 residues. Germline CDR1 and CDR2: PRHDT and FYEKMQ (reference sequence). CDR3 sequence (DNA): TGTGCCAGCAGCCCCGACATCATTTCTAACTATGGCTACACCTTC. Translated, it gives CASSPDIISNYGYTF.